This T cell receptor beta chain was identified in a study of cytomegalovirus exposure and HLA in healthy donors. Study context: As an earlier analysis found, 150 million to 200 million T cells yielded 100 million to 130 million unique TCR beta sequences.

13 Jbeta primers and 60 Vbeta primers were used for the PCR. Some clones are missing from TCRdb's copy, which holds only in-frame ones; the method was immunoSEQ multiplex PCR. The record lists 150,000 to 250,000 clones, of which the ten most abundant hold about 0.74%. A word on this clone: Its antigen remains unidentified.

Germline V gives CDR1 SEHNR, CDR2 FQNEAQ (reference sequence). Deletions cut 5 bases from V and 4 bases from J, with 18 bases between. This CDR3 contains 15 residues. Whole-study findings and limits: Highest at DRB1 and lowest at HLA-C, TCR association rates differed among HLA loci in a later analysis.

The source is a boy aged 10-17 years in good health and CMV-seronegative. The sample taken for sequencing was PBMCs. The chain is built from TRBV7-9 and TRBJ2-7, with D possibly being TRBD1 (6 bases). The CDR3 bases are TGTGCCAGCAGCCCCCCCGCAGGGGCCCCTTACGAGCAGTACTTC. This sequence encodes CASSPPAGAPYEQYF.